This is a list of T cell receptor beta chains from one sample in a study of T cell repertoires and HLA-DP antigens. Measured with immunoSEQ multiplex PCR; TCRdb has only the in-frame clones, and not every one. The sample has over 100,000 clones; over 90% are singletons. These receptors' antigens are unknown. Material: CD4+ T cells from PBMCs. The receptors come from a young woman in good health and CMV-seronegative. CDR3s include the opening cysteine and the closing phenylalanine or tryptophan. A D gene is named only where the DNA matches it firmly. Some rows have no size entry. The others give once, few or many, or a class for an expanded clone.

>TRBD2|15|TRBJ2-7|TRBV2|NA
TGTGCCAGCAAGCGGGATGGCATATACTCCTACAAGCAGTACTTC
CASKRDGIYSYKQYF
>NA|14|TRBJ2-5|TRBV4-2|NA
TGTGCCAGCAGCCAAGGGAACCCAGGGGAGACCCAGTACTTC
CASSQGNPGETQYF
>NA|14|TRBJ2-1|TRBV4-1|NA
TGCGCCAGCAGCCGTCTGTTTAGAAACAATGAGCAGTTCTTC
CASSRLFRNNEQFF
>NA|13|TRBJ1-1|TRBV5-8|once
TGTGCCAGCAGCTTTACAGTGAACACTGAAGCTTTCTTT
CASSFTVNTEAFF
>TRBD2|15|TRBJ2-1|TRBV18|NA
TGTGCCAGCTCACCAGGGACTAGCCCCAACAATGAGCAGTTCTTC
CASSPGTSPNNEQFF
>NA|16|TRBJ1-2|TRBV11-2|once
TGTGCCAGCAGCTCAATCGGACAGTTACTTAACTATGGCTACACCTTC
CASSSIGQLLNYGYTF
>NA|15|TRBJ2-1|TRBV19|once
TGTGCCAGTAGATACCGGGACTCGGGCTACAATGAGCAGTTCTTC
CASRYRDSGYNEQFF
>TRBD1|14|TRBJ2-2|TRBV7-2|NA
TGTGCCAGCGGGCGGGACAGGGCCACCGGGGAGCTGTTTTTT
CASGRDRATGELFF
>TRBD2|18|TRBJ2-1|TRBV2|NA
TGTGCCAGCAGGTCAGGGACTAGCGGGAGAAGCTCCTACAATGAGCAGTTCTTC
CASRSGTSGRSSYNEQFF
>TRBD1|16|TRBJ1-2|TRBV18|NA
TGTGCCAGCTCCTTCTTCACAGGGGATCGATTCTATGGCTACACCTTC
CASSFFTGDRFYGYTF
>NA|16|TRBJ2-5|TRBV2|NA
TGTGCCAGCAGTGACTCTCGTGGTGGGAGCCAAGAGACCCAGTACTTC
CASSDSRGGSQETQYF
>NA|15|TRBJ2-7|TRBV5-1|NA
TGCGCCAGCAGCTTGGGGGGAACACTCTCCTACGAGCAGTACTTC
CASSLGGTLSYEQYF
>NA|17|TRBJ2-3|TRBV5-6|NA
TGTGCCAGCAGCGCCCGGGCCTGGGGGGCCCAAGGGGTTGCGCAGTATTTT
CASSARAWGAQGVAQYF
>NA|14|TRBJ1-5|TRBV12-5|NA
TGTGCTAGTGGTTCTGATTATAGCAATCAGCCCCAGCATTTT
CASGSDYSNQPQHF
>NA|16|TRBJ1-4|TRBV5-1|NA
TGCGCCAGCAGCCGGGGCAGGGTTGGGACTAATGAAAAACTGTTTTTT
CASSRGRVGTNEKLFF
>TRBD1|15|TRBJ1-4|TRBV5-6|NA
TGTGCCAGCAGCTTACAGGGGGCCTATAATGAAAAACTGTTTTTT
CASSLQGAYNEKLFF
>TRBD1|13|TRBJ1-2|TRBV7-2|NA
TGTGCCAGCAGCCAGGACAGGGCGGGGGGCTACACCTTC
CASSQDRAGGYTF
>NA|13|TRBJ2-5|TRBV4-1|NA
TGCGCCAGCAGCCAAGGCGTCCAAGAGACCCAGTACTTC
CASSQGVQETQYF
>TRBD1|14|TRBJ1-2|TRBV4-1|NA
TGCGCCAGCAGCCCGGACAGGGTGAACTATGGCTACACCTTC
CASSPDRVNYGYTF
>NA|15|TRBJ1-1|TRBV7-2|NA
TGTGCCAGCAGCTTATCTAGGGATTATAACACTGAAGCTTTCTTT
CASSLSRDYNTEAFF
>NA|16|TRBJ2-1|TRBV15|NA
TGTGCCACCAGCCACGGGGGACACCCCTCCTACAATGAGCAGTTCTTC
CATSHGGHPSYNEQFF
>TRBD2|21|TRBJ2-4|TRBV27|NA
TGTGCCAGCATGGGGGGACTAGCGGGAGGACACGCCTATATAGCCAAAAACATTCAGTACTTC
CASMGGLAGGHAYIAKNIQYF
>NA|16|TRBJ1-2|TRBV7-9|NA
TGTGCCAGCAGCTTAGCTTCCCAGCGTGTGACCTATGGCTACACCTTC
CASSLASQRVTYGYTF
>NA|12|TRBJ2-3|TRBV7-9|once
TGTGCCAGCAGCACTGGAGCAGATACGCAGTATTTT
CASSTGADTQYF
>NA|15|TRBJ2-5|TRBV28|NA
TGTGCCAGCAGTCCCAGTGGCAGGAGCCGGGAGACCCAGTACTTC
CASSPSGRSRETQYF
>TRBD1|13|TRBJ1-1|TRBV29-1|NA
TGCAGCGTAGGACAGGTCGTCAAGACTGAAGCTTTCTTT
CSVGQVVKTEAFF
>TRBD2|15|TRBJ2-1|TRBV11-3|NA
TGTGCCAGCAGCTTATTAGGCGGGGGGGTCTCTGAGCAGTTCTTC
CASSLLGGGVSEQFF